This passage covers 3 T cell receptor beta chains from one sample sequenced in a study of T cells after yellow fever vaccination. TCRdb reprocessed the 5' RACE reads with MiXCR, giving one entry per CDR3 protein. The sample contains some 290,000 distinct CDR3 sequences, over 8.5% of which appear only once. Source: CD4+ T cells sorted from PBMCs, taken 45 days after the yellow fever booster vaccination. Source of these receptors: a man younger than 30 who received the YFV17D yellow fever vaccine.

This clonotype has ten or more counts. The CDR3 DNA reads TGTGCCACCAGTGATAGACAGGGTTTTCTCAATGAGCAGTTCTTC. Its translation is CATSDRQGFLNEQFF. This chain connects TRBV24-1 to TRBJ2-1; 7 nucleotides match TRBD1. Germline CDR1 KGHDR, CDR2 SFDVKD. V shed 3 bases, J shed 6 bases, and the junction held 7 bases outside the gene matches. This CDR3 contains 15 residues.

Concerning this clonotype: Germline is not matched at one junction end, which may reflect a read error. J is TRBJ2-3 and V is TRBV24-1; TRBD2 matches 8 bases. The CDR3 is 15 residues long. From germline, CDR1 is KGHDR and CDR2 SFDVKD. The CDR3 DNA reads TGTGCCACCGGTGACCCGGGGGGGCCCTCAGATACGCAGTATTTT. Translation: CATGDPGGPSDTQYF.

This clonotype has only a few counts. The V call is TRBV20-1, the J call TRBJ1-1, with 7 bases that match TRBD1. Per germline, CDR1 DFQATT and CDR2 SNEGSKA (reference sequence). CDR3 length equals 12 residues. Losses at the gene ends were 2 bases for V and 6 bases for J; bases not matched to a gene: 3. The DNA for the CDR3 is TGCAGTGCTAGACAGGGGGAATCTGAAGCTTTCTTT. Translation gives CSARQGESEAFF.